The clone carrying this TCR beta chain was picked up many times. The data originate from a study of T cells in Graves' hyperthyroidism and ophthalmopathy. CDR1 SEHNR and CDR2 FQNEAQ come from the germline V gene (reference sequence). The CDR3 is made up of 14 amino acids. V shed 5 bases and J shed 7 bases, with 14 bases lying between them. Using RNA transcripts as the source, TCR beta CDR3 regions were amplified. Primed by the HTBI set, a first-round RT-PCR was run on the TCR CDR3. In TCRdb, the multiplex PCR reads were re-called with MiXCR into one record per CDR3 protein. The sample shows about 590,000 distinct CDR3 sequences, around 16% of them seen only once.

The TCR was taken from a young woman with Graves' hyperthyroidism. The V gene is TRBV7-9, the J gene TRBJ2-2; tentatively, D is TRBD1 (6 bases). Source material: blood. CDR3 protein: CASSLIRQVGELFF. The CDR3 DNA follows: TGTGCCAGCAGCCTGATTCGACAGGTCGGGGAGCTGTTTTTT.